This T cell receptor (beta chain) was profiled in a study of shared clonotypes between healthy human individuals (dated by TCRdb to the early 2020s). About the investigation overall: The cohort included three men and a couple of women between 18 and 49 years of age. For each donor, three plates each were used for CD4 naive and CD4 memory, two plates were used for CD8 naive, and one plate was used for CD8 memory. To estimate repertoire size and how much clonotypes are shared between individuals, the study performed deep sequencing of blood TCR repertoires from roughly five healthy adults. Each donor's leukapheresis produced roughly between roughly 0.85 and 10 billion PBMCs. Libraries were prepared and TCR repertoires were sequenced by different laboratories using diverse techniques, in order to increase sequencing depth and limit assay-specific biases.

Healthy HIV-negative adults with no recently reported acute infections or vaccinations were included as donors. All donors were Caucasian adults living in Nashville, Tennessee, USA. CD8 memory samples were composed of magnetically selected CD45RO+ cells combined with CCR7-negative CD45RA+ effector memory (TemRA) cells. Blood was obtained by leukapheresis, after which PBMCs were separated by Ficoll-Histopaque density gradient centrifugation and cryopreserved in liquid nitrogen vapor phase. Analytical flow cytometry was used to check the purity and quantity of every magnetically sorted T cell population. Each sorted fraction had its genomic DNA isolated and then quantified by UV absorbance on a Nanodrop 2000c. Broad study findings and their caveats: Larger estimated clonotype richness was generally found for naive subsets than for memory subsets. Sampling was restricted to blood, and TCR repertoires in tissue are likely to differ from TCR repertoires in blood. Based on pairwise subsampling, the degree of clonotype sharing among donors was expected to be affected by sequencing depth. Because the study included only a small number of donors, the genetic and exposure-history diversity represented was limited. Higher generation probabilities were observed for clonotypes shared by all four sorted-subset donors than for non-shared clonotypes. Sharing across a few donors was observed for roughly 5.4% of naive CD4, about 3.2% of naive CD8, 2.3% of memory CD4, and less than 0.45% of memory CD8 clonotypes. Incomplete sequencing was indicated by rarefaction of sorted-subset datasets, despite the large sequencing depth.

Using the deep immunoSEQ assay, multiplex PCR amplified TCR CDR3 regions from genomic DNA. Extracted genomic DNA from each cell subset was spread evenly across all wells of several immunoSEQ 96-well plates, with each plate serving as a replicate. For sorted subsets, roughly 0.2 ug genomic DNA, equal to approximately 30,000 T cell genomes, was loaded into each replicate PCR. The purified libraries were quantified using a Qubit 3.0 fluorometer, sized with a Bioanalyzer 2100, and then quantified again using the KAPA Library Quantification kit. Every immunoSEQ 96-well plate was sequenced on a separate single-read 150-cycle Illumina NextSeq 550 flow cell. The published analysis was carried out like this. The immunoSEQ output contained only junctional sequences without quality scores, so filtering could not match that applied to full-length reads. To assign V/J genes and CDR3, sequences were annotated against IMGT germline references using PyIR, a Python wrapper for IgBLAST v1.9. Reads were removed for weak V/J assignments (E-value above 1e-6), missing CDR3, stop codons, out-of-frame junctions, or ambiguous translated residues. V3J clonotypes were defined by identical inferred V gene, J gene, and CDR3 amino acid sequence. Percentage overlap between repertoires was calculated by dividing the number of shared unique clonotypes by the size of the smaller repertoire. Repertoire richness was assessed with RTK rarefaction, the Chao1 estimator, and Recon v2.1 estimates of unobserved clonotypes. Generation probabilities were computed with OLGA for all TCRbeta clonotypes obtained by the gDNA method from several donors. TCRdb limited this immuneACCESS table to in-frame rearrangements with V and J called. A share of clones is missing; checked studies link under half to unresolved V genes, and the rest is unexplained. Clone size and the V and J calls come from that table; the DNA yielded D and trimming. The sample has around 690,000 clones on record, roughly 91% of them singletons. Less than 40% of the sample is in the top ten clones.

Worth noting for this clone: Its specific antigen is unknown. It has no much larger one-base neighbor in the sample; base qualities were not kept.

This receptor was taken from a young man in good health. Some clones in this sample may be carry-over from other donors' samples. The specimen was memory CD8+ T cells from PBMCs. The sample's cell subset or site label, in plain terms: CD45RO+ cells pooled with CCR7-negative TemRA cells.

The nucleotide sequence reads as follows: TGTGCCAGCAGTGGGGACTTCTCCGGGGAGCTGTTTTTT. This translates into CASSGDFSGELFF. The sequence joins TRBV28 to TRBJ2-2; 6 matching bases give a weak D call of TRBD2. The germline V gene yields MDHEN for CDR1 and SYDVKM for CDR2. Deletion took 5 bases off V and 6 bases off J, with a span of 10 bases between the germline ends. From its cysteine to its phenylalanine, the CDR3 spans 13 amino acids. The kept DNA is CDR3 alone, 39 bases in frame from the first base.